These T cell receptor beta chains were read from a single sample in a study of blood T cell repertoires in COVID-19. Sequencing used immunoSEQ multiplex PCR; TCRdb keeps in-frame clones, though not all of them. The repertoire has 200,000 to 300,000 clones, roughly nine tenths of them found once; the top ten carry 8.5% to 10%. The specimen was peripheral blood. The receptors stem from a man aged 35 to 55 who had recovered from COVID-19. The CDR3 runs from the conserved cysteine through the conserved F or W. The D gene is left open where the match is weak. Size values are once, few and many counts, or a class for expanded clones, and some rows have none.

v_gene: TRBV10-3
abundance: .
j_gene: TRBJ1-1
d_gene: .
CDR3nt: TGTGCCATCAGTGTAATAAGGGGCACTGAAGCTTTCTTT
CDR3aa: CAISVIRGTEAFF

v_gene: TRBV7-9
abundance: .
j_gene: TRBJ2-3
d_gene: .
CDR3nt: TGTGCCAGCAGGACCCCGGACTGGCCGTGGGGTAATACGCAGTATTTT
CDR3aa: CASRTPDWPWGNTQYF

v_gene: TRBV30
abundance: .
j_gene: TRBJ1-4
d_gene: .
CDR3nt: TGTGCCTGGAGTCCGGCGGGGGCCACTCTGAATGAAAAACTGTTTTTT
CDR3aa: CAWSPAGATLNEKLFF

v_gene: TRBV7-6
abundance: .
j_gene: TRBJ2-1
d_gene: TRBD2
CDR3nt: TGTGCCAGCAGCTTTTACCCGAAGGGGACTAACAATGAGCAGTTCTTC
CDR3aa: CASSFYPKGTNNEQFF

v_gene: TRBV5-4
abundance: .
j_gene: TRBJ2-3
d_gene: TRBD2
CDR3nt: TGTGCCAGCAGCGGGGGACTAGCGGGTTCATCCCCAGATACGCAGTATTTT
CDR3aa: CASSGGLAGSSPDTQYF

v_gene: TRBV6-2/TRBV6-3
abundance: .
j_gene: TRBJ2-1
d_gene: TRBD1
CDR3nt: TGTGCCAGCAGTTCCCCAGGGGGCTACAATGAGCAGTTCTTC
CDR3aa: CASSSPGGYNEQFF

v_gene: TRBV5-1
abundance: .
j_gene: TRBJ1-2
d_gene: .
CDR3nt: TGCGCCAGCAGCTTGGTGAAGGGATCATTAGGGGATGGCTACACCTTC
CDR3aa: CASSLVKGSLGDGYTF

v_gene: TRBV7-8
abundance: .
j_gene: TRBJ2-6
d_gene: .
CDR3nt: TGTGCCAGCAGCATGGACACTTCTGGGGCCAACGTCCTGACTTTC
CDR3aa: CASSMDTSGANVLTF

v_gene: TRBV19
abundance: once
j_gene: TRBJ2-2
d_gene: .
CDR3nt: TGTGCCAGTAGTATGACCAGGGGATTAGCCGGGGAGCTGTTTTTT
CDR3aa: CASSMTRGLAGELFF

v_gene: TRBV6-4
abundance: once
j_gene: TRBJ1-1
d_gene: .
CDR3nt: TGTGCCAGCAGTGACTTCGAGACGGGTGAGACTGAAGCTTTCTTT
CDR3aa: CASSDFETGETEAFF

v_gene: TRBV3-1/TRBV3-2
abundance: .
j_gene: TRBJ2-5
d_gene: TRBD2
CDR3nt: TGTGCCAGCAGCCAAGGCCCAGCGGGACAAGAGACCCAGTACTTC
CDR3aa: CASSQGPAGQETQYF

v_gene: TRBV27
abundance: .
j_gene: TRBJ1-1
d_gene: .
CDR3nt: TGTGCCAGCAGTTTTGAAGGGGTTGGATTCACTGAAGCTTTCTTT
CDR3aa: CASSFEGVGFTEAFF

v_gene: TRBV5-1
abundance: .
j_gene: TRBJ2-2
d_gene: .
CDR3nt: TGCGCCAGCAGCTCCGCAGGGGCGTCGAACACCGGGGAGCTGTTTTTT
CDR3aa: CASSSAGASNTGELFF

v_gene: TRBV3-1/TRBV3-2
abundance: .
j_gene: TRBJ2-2
d_gene: TRBD2
CDR3nt: TGTGCCAGCAGCCATGGAAAACTAGCGGGAGTAGGTACCGGGGAGCTGTTTTTT
CDR3aa: CASSHGKLAGVGTGELFF

v_gene: TRBV20-1
abundance: .
j_gene: TRBJ2-4
d_gene: TRBD2
CDR3nt: TGCAGTGCTAGTTTGCGGGGGGTAGCCAAAAACATTCAGTACTTC
CDR3aa: CSASLRGVAKNIQYF

v_gene: TRBV30
abundance: .
j_gene: TRBJ2-3
d_gene: .
CDR3nt: TGTGCCTGGAGTCAGGGGTCAGATACGCAGTATTTT
CDR3aa: CAWSQGSDTQYF

v_gene: TRBV9
abundance: .
j_gene: TRBJ2-2
d_gene: TRBD2
CDR3nt: TGTGCCAGCAGCGTACGACTAGCGGGTAACACCGGGGAGCTGTTTTTT
CDR3aa: CASSVRLAGNTGELFF

v_gene: TRBV5-5
abundance: .
j_gene: TRBJ1-4
d_gene: .
CDR3nt: TGTGCCAGCAGCCCTGCGGCAGGGCTTAATGAAAAACTGTTTTTT
CDR3aa: CASSPAAGLNEKLFF

v_gene: TRBV2
abundance: few
j_gene: TRBJ2-6
d_gene: TRBD2
CDR3nt: TGTGCCAGCAGCGGACTAGCGGGGGGCTCTGGGGCCAACGTCCTGACTTTC
CDR3aa: CASSGLAGGSGANVLTF

v_gene: TRBV19
abundance: .
j_gene: TRBJ2-2
d_gene: .
CDR3nt: TGTGCCAGTAGCAGATCGGGTGGAACGAACACCGGGGAGCTGTTTTTT
CDR3aa: CASSRSGGTNTGELFF

v_gene: TRBV28
abundance: .
j_gene: TRBJ1-2
d_gene: .
CDR3nt: TGTGCCAGCAGTGGGCCAGGGGATACACACTATGGCTACACCTTC
CDR3aa: CASSGPGDTHYGYTF

v_gene: TRBV19
abundance: .
j_gene: TRBJ2-5
d_gene: TRBD2
CDR3nt: TGTGCCAGTAGTCCCCTGGGACTAGCGTTCCAAGAGACCCAGTACTTC
CDR3aa: CASSPLGLAFQETQYF

v_gene: TRBV2
abundance: .
j_gene: TRBJ1-6
d_gene: .
CDR3nt: TGTGCCAGCAGGGAACAGGAAAATTCACCCCTCCACTTT
CDR3aa: CASREQENSPLHF

v_gene: TRBV14
abundance: .
j_gene: TRBJ1-2
d_gene: .
CDR3nt: TGTGCCAGCAGCCAACTAGACAGCATTTATGGCTACACCTTC
CDR3aa: CASSQLDSIYGYTF

v_gene: TRBV25-1
abundance: .
j_gene: TRBJ2-2
d_gene: .
CDR3nt: TGTGCCAGCAGTCCAGAGAACACCGGGGAGCTGTTTTTT
CDR3aa: CASSPENTGELFF

v_gene: TRBV5-1
abundance: .
j_gene: TRBJ2-1
d_gene: .
CDR3nt: TGCGCCAGCCGAAGGGGGGCGGGGGTGACTTCCAATGAGCAGTTCTTC
CDR3aa: CASRRGAGVTSNEQFF

v_gene: TRBV27
abundance: .
j_gene: TRBJ2-1
d_gene: TRBD2
CDR3nt: TGTGCCAGCAGGCCTTTGGGTGAGGGCGGGAGGGACCATGAGCAGTTCTTC
CDR3aa: CASRPLGEGGRDHEQFF

v_gene: TRBV27
abundance: .
j_gene: TRBJ2-7
d_gene: .
CDR3nt: TGTGCCAGCATTAGACCAACGGGGGAGCAGTACTTC
CDR3aa: CASIRPTGEQYF

v_gene: TRBV11-3
abundance: .
j_gene: TRBJ2-5
d_gene: TRBD2
CDR3nt: TGTGCCAGCAGCTTAAGCGGGAGGCGCCAAGAGACCCAGTACTTC
CDR3aa: CASSLSGRRQETQYF

v_gene: TRBV6-5
abundance: once
j_gene: TRBJ2-7
d_gene: .
CDR3nt: TGTGCCAGCCTAGGGGCGAACAATCCCAGCGAGCAGTACTTC
CDR3aa: CASLGANNPSEQYF

v_gene: TRBV21-1
abundance: .
j_gene: TRBJ1-6
d_gene: .
CDR3nt: TGTGCCAGCAGCAACCGGGACAGAGATAATTCACCCCTCCACTTT
CDR3aa: CASSNRDRDNSPLHF

v_gene: TRBV29-1
abundance: .
j_gene: TRBJ1-3
d_gene: .
CDR3nt: TGCAGCGCCGGGACATTCGGAAACACCATATATTTT
CDR3aa: CSAGTFGNTIYF

v_gene: TRBV19
abundance: .
j_gene: TRBJ2-3
d_gene: .
CDR3nt: TGTGCCAGTGTACCAAGCCGATCAGGAATGGATACGCAGTATTTT
CDR3aa: CASVPSRSGMDTQYF

v_gene: TRBV7-2
abundance: .
j_gene: TRBJ2-1
d_gene: .
CDR3nt: TGTGCCAGCACCCCGCCCGGGATCCGCTCCTACAATGAGCAGTTCTTC
CDR3aa: CASTPPGIRSYNEQFF

v_gene: TRBV6-6
abundance: .
j_gene: TRBJ2-1
d_gene: TRBD1
CDR3nt: TGTGCCAGCAGCCCCCTACAGGGGGTATCCTACAATGAGCAGTTCTTC
CDR3aa: CASSPLQGVSYNEQFF

v_gene: TRBV21-1
abundance: .
j_gene: TRBJ2-3
d_gene: .
CDR3nt: TGTGCCAGCAGCAAAGCCCCGGGTAAGGGCACAGATACGCAGTATTTT
CDR3aa: CASSKAPGKGTDTQYF

v_gene: TRBV5-5
abundance: once
j_gene: TRBJ2-3
d_gene: .
CDR3nt: TGTGCCAGCAGCCGACAGGAAGATACGCAGTATTTT
CDR3aa: CASSRQEDTQYF

v_gene: TRBV7-2
abundance: .
j_gene: TRBJ2-5
d_gene: .
CDR3nt: TGTGCCAGCAGCTTATCTGAGGAGACCCAGTACTTC
CDR3aa: CASSLSEETQYF

v_gene: TRBV2
abundance: .
j_gene: TRBJ2-7
d_gene: TRBD2
CDR3nt: TGTGCCAGCACCCCCAGCGGGGTGATATACGAGCAGTACTTC
CDR3aa: CASTPSGVIYEQYF

v_gene: TRBV29-1
abundance: .
j_gene: TRBJ1-3
d_gene: .
CDR3nt: TGCAGCGTTGTGATCGACGCGGGCAGCTCTGGAAACACCATATATTTT
CDR3aa: CSVVIDAGSSGNTIYF

v_gene: TRBV29-1
abundance: .
j_gene: TRBJ2-2
d_gene: TRBD2
CDR3nt: TGCAGCGTTGTACGCAGCGGGAGACCGAACACCGGGGAGCTGTTTTTT
CDR3aa: CSVVRSGRPNTGELFF

v_gene: TRBV12-3/TRBV12-4
abundance: .
j_gene: TRBJ2-7
d_gene: .
CDR3nt: TGTGCCAGCAGTTCAGGCAACTCCTACGAGCAGTACTTC
CDR3aa: CASSSGNSYEQYF

v_gene: TRBV19
abundance: once
j_gene: TRBJ2-1
d_gene: .
CDR3nt: TGTGCCAGTAGTATCCCCCCCAGGGAGCAGTTCTTC
CDR3aa: CASSIPPREQFF

v_gene: TRBV5-1
abundance: .
j_gene: TRBJ2-7
d_gene: TRBD1
CDR3nt: TGCGCCAGCAGCTTCCGGGACAGAGCCTCGGGCGAGCAGTACTTC
CDR3aa: CASSFRDRASGEQYF

v_gene: TRBV19
abundance: .
j_gene: TRBJ1-5
d_gene: .
CDR3nt: TGTGCCAGTAGTGCCGGACATAGTCAGCCCCAGCATTTT
CDR3aa: CASSAGHSQPQHF

v_gene: TRBV10-3
abundance: .
j_gene: TRBJ1-1
d_gene: .
CDR3nt: TGTGCCATCAGTGACGGCGGTCGCCTGAACACTGAAGCTTTCTTT
CDR3aa: CAISDGGRLNTEAFF

v_gene: TRBV11-2
abundance: .
j_gene: TRBJ1-5
d_gene: .
CDR3nt: TGTGCCAGCAGCTTGAGTACGCATCAGCCCCAGCATTTT
CDR3aa: CASSLSTHQPQHF

v_gene: TRBV7-9
abundance: .
j_gene: TRBJ1-3
d_gene: .
CDR3nt: TGTGCCAGCAGCCCAGTTCAGGGTGTCTTCTCTGGAAACACCATATATTTT
CDR3aa: CASSPVQGVFSGNTIYF

v_gene: TRBV5-4
abundance: once
j_gene: TRBJ1-1
d_gene: TRBD1
CDR3nt: TGTGCCAGCAGCCCCACCGGACAGGGGGGTTCTGAAGCTTTCTTT
CDR3aa: CASSPTGQGGSEAFF

v_gene: TRBV30
abundance: .
j_gene: TRBJ2-3
d_gene: .
CDR3nt: TGTGCCTGGACGCGGGACCTAGGCCCAGATACGCAGTATTTT
CDR3aa: CAWTRDLGPDTQYF

v_gene: TRBV10-1
abundance: once
j_gene: TRBJ2-7
d_gene: .
CDR3nt: TGCGCCAGCAGTGAGGTAGGATCGGGCGAGCAGTACTTC
CDR3aa: CASSEVGSGEQYF

v_gene: TRBV5-4
abundance: .
j_gene: TRBJ2-1
d_gene: TRBD2
CDR3nt: TGTGCCAGCAGCCAAAAAGCGGGGGGGCCCTACAATGAGCAGTTCTTC
CDR3aa: CASSQKAGGPYNEQFF

v_gene: TRBV4-3
abundance: .
j_gene: TRBJ2-1
d_gene: .
CDR3nt: TGCGCCAGCAGCCAAGAATTCCAGACCTCGACAGTTGCGCCCGAGGAAGAGCAGTTCTTC
CDR3aa: CASSQEFQTSTVAPEEEQFF